What follows are 30 T cell receptor beta chains derived from one specimen sequenced in a study of cytomegalovirus exposure and HLA in healthy donors. In the PCR, 60 Vbeta and 13 Jbeta primers were used. Method: immunoSEQ multiplex PCR; TCRdb's copy keeps in-frame clones and lacks some. The table records under 200,000 clones, approximately 84% of them present only once. Sample: PBMCs. Every receptor here comes from a boy younger than 18 in good health and CMV-seronegative.

J is TRBJ2-5 and V is TRBV5-4, with no clear D. The better agreement between TRBJ2-7 and the DNA end casts doubt on the J call. CDR3 size: 15 residues. CDR1 and CDR2 from the germline V gene are SGHNT and YYREEE (reference sequence). CDR3 nucleotide sequence: TGTGCCAGCAATGGAGAAGGAGACTTCTCCTACGAGCAGTACTTC. Translated: CASNGEGDFSYEQYF.

The genes are TRBV5-4 and TRBJ2-1; 12 bases align to TRBD2. Per the germline V gene, CDR1 is SGHNT and CDR2 is YYREEE (reference sequence). The CDR3 contains 18 residues. V lost 5 bases to trimming and J lost 0 bases; unmatched junction nucleotides: 9. CDR3 DNA sequence: TGTGCCAGCAGTGGACTAGCGGGACCCTTCCGCTCCTACAATGAGCAGTTCTTC. It specifies CASSGLAGPFRSYNEQFF.

The chain couples TRBV11-2 to TRBJ2-7; D possibly corresponds to TRBD2 (5 bases). Germline CDR1 reads SGHAT; CDR2 reads FQNNGV. This CDR3 region has 15 residues. V was pared by 1 base and J by 0 bases, with 10 bases between. Written as DNA, the CDR3 is TGTGCCAGCAGCTTAGTTTTGGGGAGCTCCTACGAGCAGTACTTC. Amino acid sequence: CASSLVLGSSYEQYF.

V and J are TRBV2 and TRBJ1-6; D uncertain. CDR1 and CDR2 from the germline V gene are SNHLY and FYNNEI. The CDR3 covers 15 residues. Deletions cut 1 base from V and 2 bases from J, with 6 bases between. The CDR3 loop reads CASSEVEPYNSPLHF. Written as DNA, the CDR3 is TGTGCCAGCAGTGAAGTGGAGCCCTATAATTCACCCCTCCACTTT. Full variable domain (remainder filled in from reference TRBV2 and TRBJ1-6): EPEVTQTPSHQVTQMGQEVILRCVPISNHLYFYWYRQILGQKVEFLVSFYNNEISEKSEIFDDQFSVERPDGSNFTLKIRSTKLEDSAMYFCASSEVEPYNSPLHFGNGTRLTVT.

This rearrangement joins TRBV5-4 to TRBJ1-2; the match to TRBD1 covers 9 bases. This CDR3 is 15 amino acids long. The V and J ends lost 4 bases and 4 bases, in that order; junction bases with no gene match: 8. The germline V gene encodes CDR1 SGHNT and CDR2 YYREEE (reference sequence). The CDR3 loop reads CASSDTDRGGYGYTF. The CDR3 DNA follows: TGTGCCAGCAGCGATACGGACAGGGGTGGCTATGGCTACACCTTC.

This chain connects TRBV5-4 to TRBJ1-1, with 7 nucleotides matching TRBD1. Per the germline V gene, CDR1 is SGHNT and CDR2 is YYREEE (reference sequence). Losses at the gene ends were 4 bases for V and 0 bases for J; bases not matched to a gene: 6. The CDR3 is 15 residues long. Written as DNA, the CDR3 is TGTGCCAGCAGCGTATCGACAGGGTTGAACACTGAAGCTTTCTTT. Its protein is CASSVSTGLNTEAFF.

The genes are TRBV5-3 and TRBJ1-5; 11 bases fit TRBD1. TRBV5-3 has ORF status, its function being uncertain. After removal of 2 bases from V and 3 bases from J, the junction contained 10 bases not matched to a gene. The CDR3 is 18 residues long. The CDR3 DNA sequence: TGTGCCAGAAGCTTAGGGACAGGGGGAAAGGAGGCCAATCAGCCCCAGCATTTT. Translation: CARSLGTGGKEANQPQHF.

This chain connects TRBV2 to TRBJ1-1; 7 bases are a match to TRBD1. After removal of 8 bases from V and 1 base from J, the junction contained 10 bases not matched to a gene. CDR1 and CDR2 (germline): SNHLY, FYNNEI. This CDR3 has 15 amino acids. This CDR3 is CASSKEGQTNTEAFF. The CDR3 nucleotides are TGTGCCAGCTCCAAGGAGGGACAGACGAACACTGAAGCTTTCTTT.

The rearrangement uses TRBV29-1 and TRBJ2-7, with TRBD1 matching over 9 bases. Germline values: CDR1 SQVTM, CDR2 ANQGSEA. V was pared by 4 bases and J by 5 bases, with 6 bases of the junction left unmatched. The CDR3 is 13 amino acids. The CDR3 region is CSVGDRVRNEQYF. The CDR3 DNA follows: TGCAGCGTTGGGGACAGGGTTCGGAACGAGCAGTACTTC.

This sequence joins TRBV27 and TRBJ1-5, with 7 nucleotides matching TRBD1. In germline, CDR1 is MNHEY, CDR2 SMNVEV (reference sequence). The V gene end was trimmed by 4 bases and the J gene end by 7 bases; junction bases not matched to a gene: 10. The CDR3 totals 15 residues. The DNA for the CDR3 is TGTGCCAGCAGTTCCTTGACAGGGATGGAGCAGCCCCAGCATTTT. Residues: CASSSLTGMEQPQHF.

The J gene is TRBJ1-1, the V gene TRBV30; TRBD1 agrees at 9 bases. V lost 4 bases, J lost 7 bases, and 4 bases stayed unmatched. From germline, CDR1 is GTSNPN and CDR2 SVGIG (reference sequence). This CDR3 is 12 amino acids long. The CDR3 DNA sequence: TGTGCCTGGAACCCGACAGGGGGTGAAGCTTTCTTT. Residues: CAWNPTGGEAFF.

The J gene is TRBJ2-1, the V gene TRBV20-1, with a tentative D call TRBD2 (6 bases). Germline CDR1 and CDR2: DFQATT and SNEGSKA (reference sequence). This CDR3 spans 11 amino acids. The ends were cut back, 6 bases at V and 13 bases at J, with 16 bases in the middle. The CDR3 sequence is CSAIAVAAQFF. CDR3 DNA sequence: TGCAGTGCCATAGCTGTAGCGGCTCAGTTCTTC.

The chain is built from TRBV27 and TRBJ2-6; no definite D call. V was pared by 7 bases and J by 2 bases, with 12 bases between. Looked up from germline, CDR1 is MNHEY and CDR2 is SMNVEV (reference sequence). The CDR3 covers 15 residues. CDR3 amino acids: CASTPRRAGANVLTF. For the CDR3, the DNA is TGTGCCAGCACCCCGAGGAGAGCTGGGGCCAACGTCCTGACTTTC.

This chain links TRBV11-3 with TRBJ2-5; 8 bases fit TRBD1. Germline V lookup: CDR1 SGHNT, CDR2 YENEEA. This CDR3 is 16 amino acids long. The V and J ends lost 4 bases and 5 bases, in that order; junction bases with no gene match: 12. The CDR3 reads CASSSGGQVGGETQYF. The CDR3 DNA follows: TGTGCCAGCAGCTCTGGGGGACAGGTCGGGGGTGAGACCCAGTACTTC.

This chain uses TRBV7-2 with TRBJ1-3; the D gene is possibly TRBD1 (6 bases). Trimming took off 7 bases at V and 0 bases at J, with 13 bases between the two ends. The CDR3 covers 15 residues. Germline V gives CDR1 SGHTA, CDR2 FQGNSA. The CDR3 loop reads CASTIGQTSGNTIYF. CDR3 nucleotide sequence: TGTGCCAGCACCATCGGACAGACCTCTGGAAACACCATATATTTT.

V usage is TRBV27 and J usage is TRBJ1-1, with TRBD1 as a possible D gene (5 bases). The germline V gene encodes CDR1 MNHEY and CDR2 SMNVEV (reference sequence). The ends were cut back, 8 bases at V and 3 bases at J, with 13 bases in the middle. The CDR3 sequence is 13 residues long. The CDR3 is CASGARVDTEAFF. CDR3 DNA: TGTGCCAGCGGGGCGAGAGTGGACACTGAAGCTTTCTTT.

This chain uses TRBV9 with TRBJ2-7; D is uncertain. This CDR3 is 15 amino acids long. Trimming stripped 5 bases from V and 4 bases from J, with 19 bases between. Germline lookup yields CDR1 SGDLS and CDR2 YYNGEE. The CDR3 DNA follows: TGTGCCAGCAGTGCCCGACCGGCCTCAGCGTACGAGCAGTACTTC. This gives the protein CASSARPASAYEQYF.

The chain employs TRBV27 and TRBJ2-7, with TRBD2 matching 9 bases. The CDR3 totals 13 residues. Trimming removed 6 bases from V and 1 base from J; junction bases left unmatched: 1. Per germline, CDR1 MNHEY and CDR2 SMNVEV (reference sequence). CDR3 nucleotides: TGTGCCAGCAGGGGACTAGCATCCTACGAGCAGTACTTC. This translates into CASRGLASYEQYF.

J is TRBJ2-5 and V is TRBV6-5, with TRBD1 identical over 9 bases. The CDR3 totals 14 residues. Germline loops: CDR1 MNHEY, CDR2 SVGAGI. V trimming: 5 bases; J trimming: 4 bases; junction bases outside the gene matches: 5. The CDR3 nucleotides read TGTGCCAGCAGTGGGTGGGACAGGGCAGAGACCCAGTACTTC. Protein sequence: CASSGWDRAETQYF.

The chain carries TRBV7-9 and TRBJ2-5, with TRBD2 matching over 14 bases. Trimming took 2 bases from V and 2 from J; bases not matched to a gene: 4. The CDR3 is 17 amino acids. From germline, CDR1 is SEHNR and CDR2 FQNEAQ (reference sequence). CDR3 DNA sequence: TGTGCCAGCAGCTTAATCGGGACTAGCGGGGGACAAGAGACCCAGTACTTC. It is translated as CASSLIGTSGGQETQYF.

The chain combines TRBV7-8 with TRBJ2-7; 12 bases fit TRBD2. The CDR3 has 19 residues. The V gene end was trimmed by 5 bases and the J gene end by 0 bases; junction bases not matched to a gene: 14. CDR1 and CDR2 from the germline V gene are SGHVS and FQNEAQ. This CDR3 is CASSAGLAGNGGGSYEQYF. For the CDR3, the DNA is TGTGCCAGCAGCGCCGGACTAGCGGGAAACGGTGGGGGCTCCTACGAGCAGTACTTC. Based on the CDR3 plus reference TRBV7-8 and TRBJ2-7, the full variable domain is GAGVSQSPRYKVAKRGQDVALRCDPISGHVSLFWYQQALGQGPEFLTYFQNEAQLDKSGLPSDRFFAERPEGSVSTLKIQRTQQEDSAVYLCASSAGLAGNGGGSYEQYFGPGTRLTVT.

The chain's CDR3 is CASSESSPHWDTQYF. As DNA, the CDR3 is TGTGCCAGCAGTGAAAGTAGCCCCCACTGGGATACGCAGTATTTT. The chain couples TRBV6-1 to TRBJ2-3; no definite D call. Germline CDR1 reads MNHNS; CDR2 reads SASEGT. The CDR3 runs 15 residues. Trimming cost V 2 bases and J 6 bases, with 15 bases left between them.

The rearrangement joins TRBV7-2 to TRBJ1-1; D gene ambiguous. Trimming took off 4 bases at V and 4 bases at J, with 16 bases between the two ends. Germline CDR1 and CDR2: SGHTA and FQGNSA. CDR3 size: 15 residues. The CDR3 sequence: CASSSYTGYSTEAFF. The CDR3 DNA is TGTGCCAGCAGCTCTTATACGGGGTATTCCACTGAAGCTTTCTTT.

This chain uses TRBV10-2 with TRBJ1-2; D call uncertain. The CDR3 loop spans 15 amino acids. Trimming left V 2 bases short and J 0 bases short, with 10 bases between. Per the germline V gene, CDR1 is WSHSY and CDR2 is SAAADI. The CDR3 DNA is TGCGCCAGCAGTGAGAAGGCAGGCTCTAACTATGGCTACACCTTC. It is translated as CASSEKAGSNYGYTF.

The chain joins TRBV7-3 to TRBJ2-3; the D is unclear. The germline V and J ends were trimmed by 3 bases and 10 bases, with 11 bases remaining between them. The V gene's germline CDR1 is SGHTA and CDR2 FQGTGA. The CDR3 runs 12 residues. The CDR3 loop is CASSFRGSAQYF. The DNA of the CDR3 is TGTGCCAGCAGCTTCCGCGGAAGTGCGCAGTATTTT.

In its sample, this clone was seen a few times. The chain links TRBV6-5 to TRBJ1-3; possible D gene TRBD1, 5 bases. Looked up from germline, CDR1 is MNHEY and CDR2 is SVGAGI. The V and J ends lost 7 bases and 2 bases respectively, with 6 bases between them. This CDR3 comprises 12 residues. DNA for the CDR3: TGTGCCAGCACAGGGACTGGAAACACCATATATTTT. Amino acid sequence: CASTGTGNTIYF.

This rearrangement joins TRBV7-9 to TRBJ2-2; 15 bases match TRBD2. With 11 bases clipped from V and 1 base from J, the junction kept 8 bases outside the gene matches. CDR1 SEHNR and CDR2 FQNEAQ come from the germline V gene (reference sequence). The CDR3 loop spans 17 amino acids. CDR3 nucleotides: TGTGCCCAGGGACTAGCGGGGGGCAAACGGAACACCGGGGAGCTGTTTTTT. Translation: CAQGLAGGKRNTGELFF.

J is TRBJ2-1 and V is TRBV6-1; possible D gene TRBD2, 7 bases. Germline CDR1 is MNHNS and CDR2 is SASEGT. The CDR3 is 17 residues long. V was trimmed by 7 bases and J by 0 bases, leaving 19 bases between them. For the CDR3, the DNA is TGTGCCAGCACTGATCGGGGGGCCCCACACTCCTACAATGAGCAGTTCTTC. Its protein product is CASTDRGAPHSYNEQFF.

This chain joins TRBV2 and TRBJ1-1, with no clear D. Germline V gives CDR1 SNHLY, CDR2 FYNNEI. The length of the CDR3 is 13 residues. Trimming left V 4 bases short and J 0 bases short, with 6 bases between. CDR3 in DNA: TGTGCCAGCAGTGGGCACCTGAACACTGAAGCTTTCTTT. Amino acids: CASSGHLNTEAFF.

The rearrangement uses TRBV16 and TRBJ1-5, with 7 bases aligning to TRBD1. The ends lost 4 bases at V and 0 bases at J; junction bases unmatched: 3. In germline, CDR1 is KGHSY, CDR2 FQNENV. The CDR3 has 15 residues. The CDR3 nucleotides are TGTGCCAGCAGCCGACAGGGAAATAGCAATCAGCCCCAGCATTTT. Encoded protein: CASSRQGNSNQPQHF.